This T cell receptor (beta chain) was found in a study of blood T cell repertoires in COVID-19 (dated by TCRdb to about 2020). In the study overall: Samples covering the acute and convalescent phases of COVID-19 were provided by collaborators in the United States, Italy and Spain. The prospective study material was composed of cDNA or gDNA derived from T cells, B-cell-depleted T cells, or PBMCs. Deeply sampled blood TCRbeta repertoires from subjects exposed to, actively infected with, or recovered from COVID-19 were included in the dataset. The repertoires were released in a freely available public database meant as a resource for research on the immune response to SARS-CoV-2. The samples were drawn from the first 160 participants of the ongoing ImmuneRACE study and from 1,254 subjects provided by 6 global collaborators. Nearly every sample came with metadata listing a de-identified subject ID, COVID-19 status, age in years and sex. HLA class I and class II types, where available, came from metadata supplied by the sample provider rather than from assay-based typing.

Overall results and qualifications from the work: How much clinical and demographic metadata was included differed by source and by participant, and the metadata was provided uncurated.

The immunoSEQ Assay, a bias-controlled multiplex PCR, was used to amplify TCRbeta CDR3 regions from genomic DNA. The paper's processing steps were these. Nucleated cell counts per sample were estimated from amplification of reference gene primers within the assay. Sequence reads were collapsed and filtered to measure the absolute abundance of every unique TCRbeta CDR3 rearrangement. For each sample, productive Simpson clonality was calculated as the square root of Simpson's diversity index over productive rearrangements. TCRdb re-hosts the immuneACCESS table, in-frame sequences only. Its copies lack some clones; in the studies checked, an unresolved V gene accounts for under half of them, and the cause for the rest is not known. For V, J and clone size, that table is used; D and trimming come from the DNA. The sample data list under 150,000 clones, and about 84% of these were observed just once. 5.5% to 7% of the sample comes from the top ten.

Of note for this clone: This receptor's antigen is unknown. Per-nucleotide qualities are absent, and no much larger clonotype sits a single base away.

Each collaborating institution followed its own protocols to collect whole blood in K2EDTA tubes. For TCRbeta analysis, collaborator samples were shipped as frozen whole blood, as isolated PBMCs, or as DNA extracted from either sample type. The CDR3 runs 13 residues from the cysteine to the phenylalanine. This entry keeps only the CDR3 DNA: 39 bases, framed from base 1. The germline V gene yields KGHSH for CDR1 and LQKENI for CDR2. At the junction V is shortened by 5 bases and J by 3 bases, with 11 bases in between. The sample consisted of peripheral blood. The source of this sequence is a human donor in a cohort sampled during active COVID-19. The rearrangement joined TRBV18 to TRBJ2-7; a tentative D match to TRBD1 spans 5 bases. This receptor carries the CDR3 CASSTTEDYEQYF. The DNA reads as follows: TGTGCCAGCTCAACGACAGAGGACTACGAGCAGTACTTC.